The 27 T cell receptor beta chains below come from one sample, sequenced in a study of blood T cell repertoires in COVID-19. Repertoires were generated with immunoSEQ multiplex PCR, while TCRdb's copy carries only in-frame clones and drops some. The sample has roughly 90,000 clones; around 88% are singletons. The specimen sequenced was peripheral blood. The receptor source for this set is a human donor in a cohort sampled during active COVID-19.

Details on this clone: The sample has other DNA sequences that encode this CDR3 too. The chain recombines TRBV9 with TRBJ2-7; the D is unclear. CDR3 size: 13 residues. The V end was cut by 0 bases, the J end by 4 bases, with 8 bases between. Germline CDR1 and CDR2: SGDLS and YYNGEE. The CDR3 sequence: CASSVDSGYEQYF. CDR3 nucleotides: TGTGCCAGCAGCGTAGATTCCGGGTACGAGCAGTACTTC.

This sequence joins TRBV5-4 and TRBJ2-1; 8 bases match TRBD2. V was pared by 1 base and J by 4 bases, with 4 bases of the junction left unmatched. Germline values: CDR1 SGHNT, CDR2 YYREEE (reference sequence). The CDR3 is 15 amino acids. As DNA, the CDR3 is TGTGCCAGCAGCTTGATACTAGCGGAGTACAATGAGCAGTTCTTC. This codes for CASSLILAEYNEQFF.

J is TRBJ1-2 and V is TRBV7-3; D gene uncertain. This CDR3 has 13 amino acids. Germline-derived CDR1 and CDR2 are SGHTA and FQGTGA. Trimming removed 5 bases at V and 8 bases at J, with 15 bases between. The CDR3 here is CASSLSPGEGYTF. Here the CDR3 DNA reads TGTGCCAGCAGCCTCTCGCCGGGAGAGGGCTACACCTTC.

The rearrangement uses TRBV11-2 and TRBJ2-7, with a possible D match to TRBD2 (6 bases). V lost 5 bases and J 3 bases, leaving 14 bases between the germline ends. CDR3 size: 14 residues. Germline V gene sequence: CDR1 SGHAT, CDR2 FQNNGV. The DNA of the CDR3 is TGTGCCAGCAGCCCCAGGAGGGCGGACTACGAGCAGTACTTC. It translates to CASSPRRADYEQYF.

The chain combines TRBV6-6 with TRBJ1-5, with 9 bases aligning to TRBD1. From germline, CDR1 is MNHNY and CDR2 SVGAGI (reference sequence). The junction had 1 base not matched to a gene; V was cut back by 2 bases and J by 5 bases. The CDR3 is 14 residues long. The CDR3 coding sequence is TGTGCCAGCAGTTACCGACAGGGGGATCAGCCCCAGCATTTT. Its protein product is CASSYRQGDQPQHF.

This rearrangement joins TRBV6-2 or TRBV6-3 to TRBJ2-4; no definite D call. The V and J ends lost 0 bases and 0 bases respectively, with 9 bases between them. CDR1 is MNHEY, CDR2 SVGEGT, per germline. The CDR3 runs 16 residues. The CDR3 spells CASSYSMRLAKNIQYF. DNA of the CDR3: TGTGCCAGCAGTTACTCTATGCGGCTAGCCAAAAACATTCAGTACTTC.

The gene calls are TRBV29-1 and TRBJ2-1; 11 nucleotides line up with TRBD2. The CDR3 has 18 amino acids. CDR1 is SQVTM and CDR2 is ANQGSEA in the germline V gene. Trimming removed 0 bases from V and 4 bases from J; junction bases left unmatched: 11. In DNA form, the CDR3 reads TGCAGCGTTGAAGATCTTTTAGTCGGGACTAGCGGTTACAATGAGCAGTTCTTC. Translation: CSVEDLLVGTSGYNEQFF.

The chain couples TRBV18 to TRBJ2-7; no firm D call. CDR1 and CDR2 (germline): KGHSH, LQKENI. This CDR3 is 14 amino acids long. Deletions cut 3 bases from V and 0 bases from J, with 9 bases between. DNA of the CDR3: TGTGCCAGCTCACCTAACATTGACTCCTACGAGCAGTACTTC. It encodes CASSPNIDSYEQYF.

The J gene is TRBJ2-2, the V gene TRBV28; 9 nucleotides agree with TRBD2. Unmatched junction bases numbered 8, after V lost 3 bases and J lost 6 bases. Per germline, CDR1 MDHEN and CDR2 SYDVKM. The CDR3 is 16 amino acids. CDR3: CASSLYSGSSPGELFF. In DNA form, the CDR3 reads TGTGCCAGCAGTTTGTATAGCGGGAGTAGTCCCGGGGAGCTGTTTTTT.

The chain couples TRBV9 to TRBJ2-1; no firm D call. Germline V gene lookup returns CDR1 SGDLS and CDR2 YYNGEE. This CDR3 has 15 residues. The V end was cut by 2 bases, the J end by 5 bases, with 14 bases between. The CDR3 DNA sequence: TGTGCCAGCAGCGTTCAATCTCTAACGGACAATGAGCAGTTCTTC. Translation gives CASSVQSLTDNEQFF.

This chain uses TRBV6-1 with TRBJ2-5; D is perhaps TRBD2 (6 bases). The CDR3 contains 13 residues. Trimming shortened V by 2 bases and J by 5 bases, and 9 bases separated the two germline ends. CDR1 MNHNS and CDR2 SASEGT come from the germline V gene. The CDR3 DNA follows: TGTGCCAGCAGTGAATCGGGAGTGGAGACCCAGTACTTC. Translated, it gives CASSESGVETQYF.

The chain employs TRBV12-5 and TRBJ2-5, with 11 bases matching TRBD1. The germline V gene encodes CDR1 LGHNT and CDR2 FRNRAP. CDR3 size: 15 residues. The V segment lost 6 bases and the J segment 5 bases; nucleotides outside the gene matches: 8. CDR3 loop: CASGQGTGGRETQYF. The DNA for the CDR3 is TGTGCTAGTGGCCAAGGGACAGGGGGGAGGGAGACCCAGTACTTC.

This clone has only a few counts. The chain recombines TRBV7-9 with TRBJ1-4; 8 bases are a match to TRBD1. Germline CDR1 reads SEHNR; CDR2 reads FQNEAQ (reference sequence). After removal of 5 bases from V and 5 bases from J, the junction contained 4 bases not matched to a gene. This CDR3 region has 14 residues. CDR3 DNA: TGTGCCAGCAGCGAAGGACAGGGAAATGAAAAACTGTTTTTT. The encoded protein is CASSEGQGNEKLFF.

This clone was counted a few times. The chain carries TRBV3-1 (or the pseudogene TRBV3-2) and TRBJ1-1; 9 bases are shared with TRBD1. The CDR3 consists of 13 residues. The germline CDR1 and CDR2 sequences are LGHDT and YNNKEL (reference sequence). V dropped 7 bases and J dropped 5; count of bases not matched to a gene: 5. Written as DNA, the CDR3 is TGTGCCAGCACCCAGACAGGGGGAACTGAAGCTTTCTTT. It yields the protein CASTQTGGTEAFF.

The chain carries TRBV28 and TRBJ2-1; 10 positions match TRBD2. V lost 0 bases to trimming and J lost 0 bases; unmatched junction nucleotides: 5. This CDR3 comprises 18 residues. The germline CDR1 and CDR2 sequences are MDHEN and SYDVKM. In DNA form, the CDR3 reads TGTGCCAGCAGTTTATGGGGACTAGCGAGGAGCTCCTACAATGAGCAGTTCTTC. Translating gives CASSLWGLARSSYNEQFF. The complete variable domain, with remaining parts taken from reference TRBV28 and TRBJ2-1, reads DVKVTQSSRYLVKRTGEKVFLECVQDMDHENMFWYRQDPGLGLRLIYFSYDVKMKEKGDIPEGYSVSREKKERFSLILESASTNQTSMYLCASSLWGLARSSYNEQFFGPGTRLTVL.

This rearrangement joins TRBV2 to TRBJ2-3, with 8 bases identical to TRBD1. The germline V gene has CDR1 SNHLY and CDR2 FYNNEI. J was trimmed by 3 bases and V by 7 bases; bases with no gene match: 9. The CDR3 has 15 amino acids. The CDR3 protein is CASTEDRAITDTQYF. In DNA form, the CDR3 reads TGTGCCAGCACTGAGGACAGGGCAATAACAGATACGCAGTATTTT.

This chain joins TRBV27 and TRBJ2-1; the match to TRBD1 covers 12 bases. This CDR3 contains 16 residues. Germline loops: CDR1 MNHEY, CDR2 SMNVEV (reference sequence). V was clipped by 5 bases and J by 4 bases; unmatched bases: 6. CDR3 sequence (DNA): TGTGCCAGCAGTCCCGGGACAGGGGGCCCTTACAATGAGCAGTTCTTC. This sequence encodes CASSPGTGGPYNEQFF.

V usage is TRBV5-4 and J usage is TRBJ1-5; 10 bases are shared with TRBD1. CDR1 is SGHNT, CDR2 YYREEE, per germline (reference sequence). The CDR3 totals 16 residues. V lost 2 bases, J lost 4 bases, and 6 bases stayed unmatched. The CDR3 coding sequence is TGTGCCAGCAGCTTAGATGGGACAGGGGCGAATCAGCCCCAGCATTTT. Protein product: CASSLDGTGANQPQHF.

This sequence joins TRBV5-3 and TRBJ1-5, with 9 bases identical to TRBD1. TRBV5-3 is assigned to the ORF class and has an uncertain function. The CDR3 extends over 16 amino acids. With V trimmed by 2 bases and J by 2 bases, 5 bases remained unmatched. The CDR3, as DNA: TGTGCCAGAAGCTTCGGGACAGGGCGTTGCAATCAGCCCCAGCATTTT. It translates to CARSFGTGRCNQPQHF.

The chain employs TRBV4-3 and TRBJ2-2; 9 bases are shared with TRBD1. The length of the CDR3 is 16 residues. V trimming: 3 bases; J trimming: 4 bases; junction bases outside the gene matches: 6. Germline V lookup: CDR1 LGHNA, CDR2 YSLEER. The CDR3 reads CASSQTPGQGTGELFF. The DNA for the CDR3 is TGCGCCAGCAGCCAGACCCCGGGACAGGGCACCGGGGAGCTGTTTTTT.

The chain is built from TRBV30 and TRBJ2-5, with D possibly TRBD1 on 6 matching bases. The CDR3 has 15 residues. The germline V and J ends were trimmed by 2 bases and 4 bases, with 17 bases remaining between them. Germline lookup yields CDR1 GTSNPN and CDR2 SVGIG (reference sequence). The CDR3 coding sequence is TGTGCCTGGAGTCTTCATTACAGGGCCGCAGAGACCCAGTACTTC. Its translation is CAWSLHYRAAETQYF. The whole variable domain, remainder taken from reference TRBV30 and TRBJ2-5, is SQTIHQWPATLVQPVGSPLSLECTVEGTSNPNLYWYRQAAGRGLQLLFYSVGIGQISSEVPQNLSASRPQDRQFILSSKKLLLSDSGFYLCAWSLHYRAAETQYFGPGTRLLVL.

The chain employs TRBV24-1 and TRBJ2-4; a weak D match, TRBD1 (5 bases). V was pared by 9 bases and J by 0 bases, with 20 bases between. This CDR3 has 17 residues. Germline-derived CDR1 and CDR2 are KGHDR and SFDVKD. This chain's CDR3 is CATLLRRRTLAKNIQYF. The CDR3 region has the DNA TGTGCCACCCTCCTTCGGCGAAGGACATTAGCCAAAAACATTCAGTACTTC.

This clone was detected only once. This chain joins TRBV6-2 or TRBV6-3 and TRBJ2-1, with 11 bases identical to TRBD2. V was clipped by 6 bases and J by 6 bases; unmatched bases: 10. The CDR3 is 16 amino acids. CDR1 is MNHEY, CDR2 SVGEGT, per germline. This chain's CDR3 is CASSTTLAGGVNEQFF. CDR3 nucleotide sequence: TGTGCCAGCAGCACTACCTTAGCGGGGGGGGTCAATGAGCAGTTCTTC.

This clone appeared many times. The rearrangement links TRBV30 to TRBJ1-5, with 7 bases fitting TRBD1. Trimming cost V 3 bases and J 4 bases; bases outside gene matches: 9. Germline-derived CDR1 and CDR2 are GTSNPN and SVGIG (reference sequence). The CDR3 runs 15 residues. The CDR3 is CAWSHYRDRNQPQHF. CDR3 sequence (DNA): TGTGCCTGGAGCCACTACCGGGACAGAAATCAGCCCCAGCATTTT.

The chain has TRBV5-5 and TRBJ2-3; D gene ambiguous. The germline gives CDR1 SGHKS, CDR2 YYEKEE (reference sequence). The CDR3 consists of 16 residues. Trimming took 1 base from V and 3 from J, leaving 15 bases between them. CDR3 DNA: TGTGCCAGCAGCTTGCTTACGCCGCAGTCTACAGATACGCAGTATTTT. Translated: CASSLLTPQSTDTQYF.

This clone was recorded once. The chain recombines TRBV2 with TRBJ1-2; the D gene is possibly TRBD1 (5 bases). The germline V gene encodes CDR1 SNHLY and CDR2 FYNNEI. V lost 2 bases and J 1 base, leaving 5 bases between the germline ends. This CDR3 is 13 amino acids long. CDR3 nucleotide sequence: TGTGCCAGCAGTGAAAGGGGTAACTATGGCTACACCTTC. Encoded protein: CASSERGNYGYTF.

This clone has just one count. The chain couples TRBV6-5 to TRBJ2-3; 7 nucleotides agree with TRBD2. Unmatched junction bases numbered 9, after V lost 6 bases and J lost 6 bases. The CDR3 runs to 14 residues. The germline CDR1 and CDR2 sequences are MNHEY and SVGAGI. CDR3 amino acids: CASSRGLPVDTQYF. For the CDR3, the DNA is TGTGCCAGCAGCCGGGGACTACCGGTTGATACGCAGTATTTT.